This TCR beta chain is drawn from a study of vaccination effects on CD4 cells after COVID-19. V was trimmed by 4 bases and J by 5 bases, leaving 9 bases between them. The CDR3 totals 13 residues. CDR1 SNHLY and CDR2 FYNNEI come from the germline V gene. Remarks on this clone: No antigen is known for it.

Only in-frame clones appear in the TCRdb table, and some are missing; sequencing was by immunoSEQ multiplex PCR. The data contain fewer than 35,000 clones, over 70% of them singletons. Subsequent to a culture period of under twelve days, CD4+ T cells were isolated. Of the BNT162b2 and mRNA-1273 vaccines, participants received two doses of one or the other. Negative nucleocapsid antibody tests before and after vaccination confirmed no previous SARS-CoV-2 infection. The genes are TRBV2 and TRBJ2-1; D might be TRBD1 (5 bases). Sequencing used CD4+ T cells from PBMCs cultured without peptide, obtained after COVID-19 vaccination. The origin of this receptor is a human donor who received a COVID-19 vaccine. CDR3 in amino acids: CASSVFRDNEQFF. The CDR3 bases are TGTGCCAGCAGTGTTTTCAGGGACAATGAGCAGTTCTTC.